The 28 T cell receptor beta chains in this list originate from one sample, sequenced in a study of OX40 agonist ivuxolimab in advanced cancers. Clones were read by immunoSEQ multiplex PCR, and TCRdb kept only the in-frame ones, dropping some. Of 90,000 to 130,000 clones in the sample, about nine tenths were seen once. The sample here was CD4+ or CD8+ T cells sorted from blood, taken in a trial of the OX40 agonist ivuxolimab. Source of these receptors: an adult with an advanced solid tumor such as melanoma, head and neck, liver or kidney cancer.

V and J are TRBV29-1 and TRBJ2-7; D not certain. The V gene lost 5 bases and the J gene lost 0 bases, with 11 bases spanning the gap. CDR1 and CDR2 (germline): SQVTM, ANQGSEA. The CDR3 sequence is 13 residues long. Written as DNA, the CDR3 is TGCAGCGTTCTTCGACTCCCCTCCTACGAGCAGTACTTC. This encodes CSVLRLPSYEQYF.

This chain joins TRBV29-1 and TRBJ2-7; TRBD1 agrees at 7 bases. V trimming: 7 bases; J trimming: 2 bases; junction bases outside the gene matches: 8. Looked up from germline, CDR1 is SQVTM and CDR2 is ANQGSEA. This CDR3 contains 13 residues. The CDR3 protein is CSGGDRLTYEQYF. DNA of the CDR3: TGCAGCGGAGGGGACAGACTAACCTACGAGCAGTACTTC.

The gene calls are TRBV19 and TRBJ1-5; D not certain. This CDR3 has 15 residues. V was clipped by 8 bases and J by 0 bases, with 14 bases between them. Per the germline V gene, CDR1 is LNHDA and CDR2 is SQIVND (reference sequence). The CDR3 DNA reads as TGTGCCAGTGGTCGCATGTTAGATAGCAATCAGCCCCAGCATTTT. It is translated as CASGRMLDSNQPQHF.

This chain joins TRBV25-1 and TRBJ2-5, with 8 nucleotides matching TRBD1. CDR1 and CDR2 from the germline V gene are MGHDK and SYGVNS. J was trimmed by 2 bases and V by 4 bases; bases with no gene match: 6. This CDR3 is built from 15 residues. CDR3 amino acids: CASSALGQGQETQYF. CDR3 sequence (DNA): TGTGCCAGCAGTGCCCTCGGACAGGGACAAGAGACCCAGTACTTC.

The gene calls are TRBV5-1 and TRBJ2-1, with a weak D call TRBD2 (6 bases). Germline V lookup: CDR1 SGHRS, CDR2 YFSETQ. The V and J ends lost 6 bases and 4 bases respectively, with 17 bases between them. CDR3 length: 15 amino acids. CDR3 in amino acids: CASTLAGTVYNEQFF. For the CDR3, the DNA is TGCGCCAGCACTCTTGCCGGGACTGTTTACAATGAGCAGTTCTTC. Based on the CDR3 plus reference TRBV5-1 and TRBJ2-1, the full variable domain is KAGVTQTPRYLIKTRGQQVTLSCSPISGHRSVSWYQQTPGQGLQFLFEYFSETQRNKGNFPGRFSGRQFSNSRSEMNVSTLELGDSALYLCASTLAGTVYNEQFFGPGTRLTVL.

The DNA of the CDR3 is TGTGCCAGCAGCTTAGGAGGAGGGGACAACGAGCAGTACTTC. This translates into CASSLGGGDNEQYF. The rearrangement links TRBV7-2 to TRBJ2-7; either TRBD1 or TRBD2 may supply D (6 bases each). V shed 1 base and J shed 5 bases, with 12 bases lying between them. This CDR3 is 14 amino acids long. In germline, CDR1 is SGHTA, CDR2 FQGNSA. The full variable domain, its missing parts supplied by reference TRBV7-2 and TRBJ2-7, is GAGVSQSPSNKVTEKGKDVELRCDPISGHTALYWYRQSLGQGLEFLIYFQGNSAPDKSGLPSDRFSAERTGGSVSTLTIQRTQQEDSAVYLCASSLGGGDNEQYFGPGTRLTVT.

The CDR3 coding sequence is TGTGCCAGCAGTTACCGACAGGGAGACGACTACACCTTC. Amino acid sequence: CASSYRQGDDYTF. The chain joins TRBV6-6 to TRBJ1-2; TRBD1 aligns across 7 bases. J was trimmed by 10 bases and V by 2 bases; bases with no gene match: 7. Germline V CDR1 and CDR2: MNHNY, SVGAGI (reference sequence). The CDR3 length is 13 residues.

This chain links TRBV25-1 with TRBJ2-1, with D possibly called TRBD1 or TRBD2 (5 bases each). V lost 4 bases to trimming and J lost 10 bases, with 8 bases between them. Germline-derived CDR1 and CDR2 are MGHDK and SYGVNS. There are 11 residues in the CDR3. This CDR3 reads CASSGGKEQFF. CDR3 DNA: TGTGCCAGCAGTGGGGGGAAAGAGCAGTTCTTC.

The rearrangement joins TRBV27 to TRBJ1-1, with D perhaps TRBD1 (5 bases). Trimming stripped 3 bases from V and 0 bases from J, with 14 bases between. Looked up from germline, CDR1 is MNHEY and CDR2 is SMNVEV (reference sequence). The CDR3 consists of 16 residues. CDR3 loop: CASSFRGGRMNTEAFF. The DNA for the CDR3 is TGTGCCAGCAGTTTCCGGGGGGGGAGGATGAACACTGAAGCTTTCTTT.

The chain combines TRBV2 with TRBJ2-3, with TRBD2 matching 10 bases. The CDR3 consists of 14 residues. With V trimmed by 8 bases and J by 1 base, 3 bases remained unmatched. Germline V CDR1 and CDR2: SNHLY, FYNNEI. CDR3 DNA sequence: TGTGCCAGCGTTGGGACTAGCGGCACAGATACGCAGTATTTT. Translating gives CASVGTSGTDTQYF.

This clone appeared a few times. The chain couples TRBV27 to TRBJ1-5, with a possible D match to TRBD1 (5 bases). The germline V gene encodes CDR1 MNHEY and CDR2 SMNVEV (reference sequence). This CDR3 is 19 amino acids long. Between the trimmed V and J ends, which lost 1 base and 0 bases, there was a span of 19 bases. CDR3 loop: CASSLYPLFVGDSNQPQHF. CDR3 DNA sequence: TGTGCCAGCAGTTTATATCCCCTATTCGTAGGGGATAGCAATCAGCCCCAGCATTTT.

The chain links TRBV5-4 to TRBJ2-6; 7 nucleotides agree with TRBD1. V lost 7 bases, J lost 0 bases, and 13 bases stayed unmatched. This CDR3 spans 18 amino acids. Germline values: CDR1 SGHNT, CDR2 YYREEE (reference sequence). The CDR3 sequence: CASLTRDSKISGANVLTF. CDR3 DNA: TGTGCCAGCTTGACTCGGGACAGTAAAATCTCTGGGGCCAACGTCCTGACTTTC.

Comments on this clone: The sample contains more than one DNA sequence encoding this CDR3. The gene calls are TRBV10-3 and TRBJ2-7; possible D gene TRBD2, 8 bases. The CDR3 is 15 amino acids. CDR1 and CDR2 (germline): ENHRY, SYGVKD. Trimming left V 6 bases short and J 4 bases short, with 19 bases between. The CDR3, as DNA: TGTGCCATCAGGGCAGGGGGTCCGGGGGGGTACGAGCAGTACTTC. Its protein is CAIRAGGPGGYEQYF.

This rearrangement joins TRBV10-3 to TRBJ1-1, with D possibly TRBD1 on 5 matching bases. The V gene's germline CDR1 is ENHRY and CDR2 SYGVKD. This CDR3 is 15 amino acids long. The V and J ends lost 2 bases and 1 base respectively, with 11 bases between them. The CDR3 bases are TGTGCCATCAGTGAGACGACAGCAGCGAACACTGAAGCTTTCTTT. Translating it yields CAISETTAANTEAFF.

V gene TRBV29-1 combines with J gene TRBJ1-1; D not resolved. Germline loops: CDR1 SQVTM, CDR2 ANQGSEA. This CDR3 spans 13 amino acids. Trimming pared 4 bases from V and 1 base from J, leaving 10 bases between. The CDR3 sequence is CSVVQVGNTEAFF. The DNA for the CDR3 is TGCAGCGTTGTTCAGGTGGGGAACACTGAAGCTTTCTTT.

This chain links TRBV29-1 with TRBJ1-3; 9 bases fit TRBD1. The CDR3 has 15 amino acids. Germline values: CDR1 SQVTM, CDR2 ANQGSEA. V trimming: 1 base; J trimming: 5 bases; junction bases outside the gene matches: 6. CDR3: CSVEAVQGARNTIYF. CDR3 in DNA: TGCAGCGTTGAAGCAGTACAGGGGGCCAGAAACACCATATATTTT.

Of note for this clone: In the same sample, other DNA sequences code for this CDR3. This sequence joins TRBV5-4 and TRBJ2-1; the match to TRBD2 covers 14 bases. Germline-derived CDR1 and CDR2 are SGHNT and YYREEE (reference sequence). With V trimmed by 4 bases and J by 7 bases, 4 bases remained unmatched. CDR3 length: 15 amino acids. The CDR3 loop is CASSRGLAGVNEQFF. Written as DNA, the CDR3 is TGTGCCAGCAGCCGGGGACTAGCGGGAGTTAATGAGCAGTTCTTC.

The chain employs TRBV9 and TRBJ2-3, with D perhaps TRBD1 or TRBD2 (5 bases each). The CDR3 runs 14 residues. CDR1 and CDR2 (germline): SGDLS, YYNGEE. Between the trimmed V and J ends, which lost 7 bases and 2 bases, there was a span of 14 bases. CDR3 loop: CASGTGRTTDTQYF. CDR3 bases: TGTGCCAGCGGGACGGGACGGACCACAGATACGCAGTATTTT.

The chain carries TRBV28 and TRBJ1-2; D uncertain. CDR3 length: 14 residues. Germline V gives CDR1 MDHEN, CDR2 SYDVKM. The germline V and J ends were trimmed by 4 bases and 4 bases, with 13 bases remaining between them. The CDR3 region is CASSSGREAYGYTF. Written as DNA, the CDR3 is TGTGCCAGCAGTTCGGGCCGGGAAGCCTATGGCTACACCTTC.

The V call is TRBV19, the J call TRBJ1-3, with TRBD1 as a possible D gene (6 bases). The CDR3 contains 16 residues. V lost 4 bases to trimming and J lost 0 bases, with 13 bases between them. Per the germline V gene, CDR1 is LNHDA and CDR2 is SQIVND (reference sequence). This CDR3 is CASSRTATGSGNTIYF. The CDR3 DNA is TGTGCCAGTAGTAGGACGGCGACAGGCTCTGGAAACACCATATATTTT.

This chain connects TRBV6-5 to TRBJ2-5; D uncertain. This CDR3 spans 13 amino acids. Germline V gene lookup returns CDR1 MNHEY and CDR2 SVGAGI. V shed 6 bases and J shed 2 bases, with 10 bases lying between them. The CDR3 loop reads CASSITEQETQYF. The DNA of the CDR3 is TGTGCCAGCAGCATTACAGAGCAAGAGACCCAGTACTTC.

The chain joins TRBV6-5 to TRBJ2-5; 7 bases are shared with TRBD2. Germline trimming cut 6 bases from V and 5 bases from J; bases unmatched to any gene: 6. The germline V gene encodes CDR1 MNHEY and CDR2 SVGAGI. This CDR3 contains 13 residues. DNA of the CDR3: TGTGCCAGCAGGGTAGCGGGTACGGAGACCCAGTACTTC. This translates into CASRVAGTETQYF.

The chain employs TRBV4-3 and TRBJ1-4; a weak D match, TRBD1 (5 bases). This CDR3 contains 17 residues. Trimming pared 1 base from V and 7 bases from J, leaving 19 bases between. Germline V CDR1 and CDR2: LGHNA, YSLEER. Here the CDR3 DNA reads TGCGCCAGCAGCCAAGCGATTATACGGGGCTTTGGTGAAAAACTGTTTTTT. Protein sequence: CASSQAIIRGFGEKLFF.

This clone appeared once. V usage is TRBV6-4 and J usage is TRBJ2-5; TRBD2 agrees at 8 bases. J was trimmed by 5 bases and V by 3 bases; bases with no gene match: 14. In germline, CDR1 is MRHNA, CDR2 SNTAGT. This CDR3 is built from 17 residues. The CDR3 nucleotides read TGTGCCAGCAGTGATCCCGGGGGGGGATATAGAGATGAGACCCAGTACTTC. The encoded protein is CASSDPGGGYRDETQYF.

The rearrangement uses TRBV29-1 and TRBJ2-3; D possibly corresponds to TRBD1 (6 bases). The germline V and J ends were trimmed by 4 bases and 4 bases, with 15 bases remaining between them. This CDR3 spans 14 amino acids. Germline V CDR1 and CDR2: SQVTM, ANQGSEA. The CDR3 protein is CSVGWGLTADTQYF. CDR3 DNA sequence: TGCAGCGTTGGGTGGGGGCTCACAGCAGATACGCAGTATTTT.

The chain combines TRBV5-1 with TRBJ2-2, with D possibly being TRBD1 (5 bases). Germline V gene sequence: CDR1 SGHRS, CDR2 YFSETQ. The CDR3 spans 13 residues. Trimming stripped 0 bases from V and 6 bases from J, with 6 bases between. CDR3: CASSLGGAGELFF. The CDR3 DNA follows: TGCGCCAGCAGCTTGGGGGGCGCCGGGGAGCTGTTTTTT.

The genes are TRBV7-2 and TRBJ2-7; weak D call: TRBD2 (5 bases). Trimming cost V 3 bases and J 2 bases, with 14 bases left between them. Germline V gene data show CDR1 as SGHTA and CDR2 as FQGNSA. This CDR3 has 15 residues. Written as DNA, the CDR3 is TGTGCCAGCAGCTTGAAGAGCGGCAACACCTACGAGCAGTACTTC. Amino acids: CASSLKSGNTYEQYF.

The V gene is TRBV19, the J gene TRBJ2-7; D remains unclear. V lost 3 bases, J lost 2 bases, and 11 bases lay in between. The length of the CDR3 is 14 residues. Germline V lookup: CDR1 LNHDA, CDR2 SQIVND (reference sequence). For the CDR3, the DNA is TGTGCCAGTAGTATGACTCAGACCACCTACGAGCAGTACTTC. This gives the protein CASSMTQTTYEQYF.